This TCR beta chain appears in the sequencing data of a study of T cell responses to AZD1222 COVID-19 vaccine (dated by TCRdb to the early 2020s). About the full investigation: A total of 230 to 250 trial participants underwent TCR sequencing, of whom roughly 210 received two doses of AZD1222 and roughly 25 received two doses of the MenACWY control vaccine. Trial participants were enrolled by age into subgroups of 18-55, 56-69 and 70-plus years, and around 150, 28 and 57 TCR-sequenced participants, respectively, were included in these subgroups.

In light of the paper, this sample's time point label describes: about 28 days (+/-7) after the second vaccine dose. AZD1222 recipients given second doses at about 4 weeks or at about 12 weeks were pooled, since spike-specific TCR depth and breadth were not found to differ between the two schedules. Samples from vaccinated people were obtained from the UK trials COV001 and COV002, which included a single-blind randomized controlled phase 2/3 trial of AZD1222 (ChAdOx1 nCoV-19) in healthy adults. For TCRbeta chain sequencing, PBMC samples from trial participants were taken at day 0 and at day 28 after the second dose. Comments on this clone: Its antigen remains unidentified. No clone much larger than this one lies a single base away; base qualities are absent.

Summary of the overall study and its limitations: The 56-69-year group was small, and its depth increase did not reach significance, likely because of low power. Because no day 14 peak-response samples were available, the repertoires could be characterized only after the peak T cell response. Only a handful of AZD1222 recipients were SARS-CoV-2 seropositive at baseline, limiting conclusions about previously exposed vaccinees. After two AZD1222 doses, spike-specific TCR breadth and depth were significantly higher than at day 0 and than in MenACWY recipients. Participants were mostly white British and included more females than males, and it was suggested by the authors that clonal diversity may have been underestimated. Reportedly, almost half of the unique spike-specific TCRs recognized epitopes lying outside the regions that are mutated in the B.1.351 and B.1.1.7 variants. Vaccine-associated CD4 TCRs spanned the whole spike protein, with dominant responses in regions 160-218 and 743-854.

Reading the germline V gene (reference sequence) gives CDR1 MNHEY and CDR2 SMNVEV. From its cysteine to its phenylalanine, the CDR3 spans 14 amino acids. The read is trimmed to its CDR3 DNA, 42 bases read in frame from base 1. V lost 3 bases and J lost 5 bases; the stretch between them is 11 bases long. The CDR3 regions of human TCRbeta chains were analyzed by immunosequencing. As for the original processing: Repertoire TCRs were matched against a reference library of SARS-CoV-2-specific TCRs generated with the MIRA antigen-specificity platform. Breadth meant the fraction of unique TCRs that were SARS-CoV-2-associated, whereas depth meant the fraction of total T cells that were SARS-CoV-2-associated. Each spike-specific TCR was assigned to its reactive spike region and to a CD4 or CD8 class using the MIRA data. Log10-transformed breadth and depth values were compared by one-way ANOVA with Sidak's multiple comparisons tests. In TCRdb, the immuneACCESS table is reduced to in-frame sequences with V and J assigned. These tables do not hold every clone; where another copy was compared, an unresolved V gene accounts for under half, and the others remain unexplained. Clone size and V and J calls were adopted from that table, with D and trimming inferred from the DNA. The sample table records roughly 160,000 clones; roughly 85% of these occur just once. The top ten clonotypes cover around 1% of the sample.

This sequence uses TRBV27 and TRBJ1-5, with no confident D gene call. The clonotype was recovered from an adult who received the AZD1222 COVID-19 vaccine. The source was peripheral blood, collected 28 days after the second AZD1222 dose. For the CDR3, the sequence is CASSFGRGDQPQHF. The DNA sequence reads TGTGCCAGCAGTTTCGGACGCGGGGATCAGCCCCAGCATTTT.